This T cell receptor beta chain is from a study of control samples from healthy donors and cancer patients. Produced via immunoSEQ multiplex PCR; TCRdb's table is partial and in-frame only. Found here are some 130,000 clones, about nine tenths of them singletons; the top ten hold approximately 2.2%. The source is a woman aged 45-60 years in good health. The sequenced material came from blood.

The CDR3 is CASSLQAPNYGYTF. In nucleotides, the CDR3 is TGTGCCAGCAGCTTGCAGGCCCCTAACTATGGCTACACCTTC. The chain is built from TRBV5-5 and TRBJ1-2; D is unclear. This CDR3 contains 14 residues. Germline V gene lookup returns CDR1 SGHKS and CDR2 YYEKEE (reference sequence). Deletions cut 1 base from V and 0 bases from J, with 7 bases between.